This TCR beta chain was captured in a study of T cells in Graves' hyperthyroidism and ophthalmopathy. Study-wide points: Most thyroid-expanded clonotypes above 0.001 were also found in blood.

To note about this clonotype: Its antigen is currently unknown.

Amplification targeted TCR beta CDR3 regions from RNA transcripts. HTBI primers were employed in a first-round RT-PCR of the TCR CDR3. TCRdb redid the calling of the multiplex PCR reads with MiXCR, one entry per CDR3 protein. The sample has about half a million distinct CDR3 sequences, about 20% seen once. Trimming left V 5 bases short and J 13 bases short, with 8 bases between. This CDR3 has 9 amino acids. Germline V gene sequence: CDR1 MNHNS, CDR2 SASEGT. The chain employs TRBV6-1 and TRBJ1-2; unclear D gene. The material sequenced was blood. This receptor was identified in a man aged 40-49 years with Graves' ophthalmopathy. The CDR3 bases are TGTGCCAGCAGTCCCCCTCCCACCTTC. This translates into CASSPPPTF.